A single sample gave rise to the 14 T cell receptor beta chains below, sequenced in a study of blood T cell repertoires in COVID-19. Clones were read by immunoSEQ multiplex PCR, and TCRdb kept only the in-frame ones, dropping some. This table has 90,000 to 100,000 clones, over 70% appearing once. Sequenced sample: peripheral blood. These receptors all come from a man aged 55 to 70 with acute or convalescent COVID-19.

As DNA, the CDR3 is TGTGCCAGCAGCCCCGTCCCGGGACTCCTCCTTCGACCCGATACGCAGTATTTT. Translation gives CASSPVPGLLLRPDTQYF. V and J are TRBV7-9 and TRBJ2-3; D perhaps matches TRBD2 (6 bases). CDR3 size: 18 residues. Germline V gene lookup returns CDR1 SEHNR and CDR2 FQNEAQ (reference sequence). With 5 bases removed from V and 6 bases from J, the gap between germline ends came to 27 bases.

The chain couples TRBV5-4 to TRBJ2-6; possible D gene TRBD2, 6 bases. The germline gives CDR1 SGHNT, CDR2 YYREEE (reference sequence). Trimming removed 4 bases at V and 5 bases at J, with 16 bases between. The CDR3 covers 16 residues. The CDR3 DNA sequence: TGTGCCAGCAGCCAAGACACAGCGGGTCGGGCCAACGTCCTGACTTTC. Its translation: CASSQDTAGRANVLTF.

The chain has TRBV19 and TRBJ2-3; the match to TRBD1 covers 8 bases. V lost 5 bases and J lost 4; bases outside the gene matches: 5. This CDR3 contains 14 residues. CDR1 and CDR2 (germline): LNHDA, SQIVND (reference sequence). CDR3: CASSATGEADTQYF. CDR3 DNA sequence: TGTGCCAGTAGTGCGACAGGGGAGGCAGATACGCAGTATTTT.

J is TRBJ2-2 and V is TRBV11-2; 7 bases map to TRBD1. V gave up 2 bases and J gave up 6 bases; unmatched junction bases: 6. CDR3 length: 15 amino acids. Germline lookup yields CDR1 SGHAT and CDR2 FQNNGV. Here the CDR3 DNA reads TGTGCCAGCAGCTTAAAACAGGGGACCGCCGGGGAGCTGTTTTTT. Amino acid sequence: CASSLKQGTAGELFF. The full variable domain, its missing parts supplied by reference TRBV11-2 and TRBJ2-2, is EAGVAQSPRYKIIEKRQSVAFWCNPISGHATLYWYQQILGQGPKLLIQFQNNGVVDDSQLPKDRFSAERLKGVDSTLKIQPAKLEDSAVYLCASSLKQGTAGELFFGEGSRLTVL.

This clone was recorded only once. The chain links TRBV27 to TRBJ2-5, with D perhaps matching TRBD2 (5 bases). V gave up 3 bases and J gave up 5 bases, with 13 bases separating them. This CDR3 has 14 residues. The germline V gene encodes CDR1 MNHEY and CDR2 SMNVEV (reference sequence). The chain's CDR3 is CASSFVPAVETQYF. In DNA, the CDR3 is TGTGCCAGCAGTTTTGTTCCAGCGGTCGAGACCCAGTACTTC.

The gene calls are TRBV18 and TRBJ2-7; D gene ambiguous. Germline assignment: CDR1 KGHSH and CDR2 LQKENI. The CDR3 is made up of 14 amino acids. With 3 bases removed from V and 10 bases from J, the gap between germline ends came to 19 bases. CDR3 nucleotides: TGTGCCAGCTCACCCGTATCTGAGAATATCCCACAGTACTTC. It is translated as CASSPVSENIPQYF.

The sample holds a few counts of this clone. This chain joins TRBV5-1 and TRBJ1-1; TRBD1 matches 11 bases. The germline V gene has CDR1 SGHRS and CDR2 YFSETQ. Trimming removed 0 bases from V and 6 bases from J; junction bases left unmatched: 1. There are 14 residues in the CDR3. Written as DNA, the CDR3 is TGCGCCAGCAGCTTGGTGGGACAGGGGGCTGAAGCTTTCTTT. It translates to CASSLVGQGAEAFF.

This clone was detected only once. The rearrangement joins TRBV30 to TRBJ1-5, with D perhaps TRBD1 (5 bases). The CDR3 loop spans 13 amino acids. Looked up from germline, CDR1 is GTSNPN and CDR2 is SVGIG (reference sequence). Trimming shortened V by 1 base and J by 2 bases, and 6 bases separated the two germline ends. CDR3 amino acids: CAWSDRRNQPQHF. In DNA, the CDR3 is TGTGCCTGGAGTGACAGGCGCAATCAGCCCCAGCATTTT.

J is TRBJ2-2 and V is TRBV5-1; tentative D call: TRBD2 (5 bases). The germline CDR1 and CDR2 sequences are SGHRS and YFSETQ. V lost 6 bases, J lost 1 base, and 13 bases lay in between. The CDR3 contains 15 residues. For the CDR3, the DNA is TGCGCCAGCAAATCCATCAGCGGGAACACCGGGGAGCTGTTTTTT. Residues: CASKSISGNTGELFF.

The rearrangement uses TRBV5-1 and TRBJ2-3, with 9 bases identical to TRBD1. The germline CDR1 and CDR2 sequences are SGHRS and YFSETQ. With V trimmed by 5 bases and J by 5 bases, 9 bases remained unmatched. The CDR3 runs to 15 residues. The CDR3 coding sequence is TGCGCCAGCAGTTTTTTGGGACAGGGCAAAGATACGCAGTATTTT. Residues: CASSFLGQGKDTQYF.

The chain recombines TRBV29-1 with TRBJ1-1; D not resolved. This CDR3 contains 10 residues. The germline V gene encodes CDR1 SQVTM and CDR2 ANQGSEA. V was shortened by 7 bases and J by 1 base, with 4 bases between the two germline ends. The DNA of the CDR3 is TGCAGCGGACAGAACACTGAAGCTTTCTTT. Translating it yields CSGQNTEAFF.

The CDR3 spells CASSPFYEQYF. CDR3 in DNA: TGTGCCAGCAGTCCTTTCTACGAGCAGTACTTC. The chain combines TRBV7-9 with TRBJ2-7; D is undetermined. V lost 6 bases and J lost 3, with 6 bases in between. Germline V gene sequence: CDR1 SEHNR, CDR2 FQNEAQ (reference sequence). The CDR3 extends over 11 amino acids.

V gene TRBV10-3 combines with J gene TRBJ2-7; 9 nucleotides match TRBD1. Trimming took 10 bases from V and 0 from J; bases not matched to a gene: 7. The CDR3 has 14 residues. The germline V gene has CDR1 ENHRY and CDR2 SYGVKD. The DNA of the CDR3 is TGTGCCAGTAAGTGGACAGGGGACTCCTACGAGCAGTACTTC. The encoded protein is CASKWTGDSYEQYF.

This rearrangement joins TRBV10-3 to TRBJ1-1; TRBD1 might be the D (5 bases). V dropped 4 bases and J dropped 4 bases, with 13 bases sitting between them. CDR1 is ENHRY, CDR2 SYGVKD, per germline. CDR3 size: 14 residues. CDR3 in DNA: TGTGCCATCAGTGGCGTCTCGGGGGTCACTGAAGCTTTCTTT. Amino acids: CAISGVSGVTEAFF.